This T cell receptor beta chain was sequenced in a study of blood T cell repertoires in COVID-19 (dated by TCRdb to the early 2020s). A note on the overall study: Collaborator samples came from the United States, Italy and Spain and covered acute and convalescent phases of COVID-19. The repertoires were released in a freely available public database intended as a resource for research on the immune response to SARS-CoV-2. Where HLA class I and class II types were available, the types were taken from metadata supplied by the sample provider, not from assay-based typing. Deeply sampled blood TCRbeta repertoires from subjects exposed to, actively infected with, or recovered from COVID-19 were included in the dataset. Sample metadata almost always included a de-identified subject ID, COVID-19 status, age in years and sex. The material from the prospective study consisted of cDNA or gDNA derived from T cells, B-cell-depleted T cells, or PBMCs. Samples were obtained from the ongoing ImmuneRACE study (first 160 participants) and from about 1,300 subjects provided by 6 global collaborators. General conclusions and limits of the study: How much clinical and demographic metadata was included differed by source and by participant, and the metadata was provided uncurated.

Germline trimming: 5 bases from V, 3 bases from J; junction bases outside gene matches: 10. Based on the germline V gene, the CDR1 and CDR2 sequences are KGHDR and SFDVKD. The CDR3 holds 16 amino acids from the cysteine to the phenylalanine. The CDR3 DNA has 48 bases and is translated from base 1. Whole blood was collected in K2EDTA tubes by collaborating institutions according to the institutions' own protocols. For TCRbeta analysis, collaborator samples were shipped as frozen whole blood, as isolated PBMCs, or as DNA extracted from either sample type. TCRbeta CDR3 regions were amplified from genomic DNA by means of the immunoSEQ Assay, a bias-controlled multiplex PCR. In the paper's pipeline: The number of nucleated cells in each sample was estimated by amplification of reference gene primers within the assay. To quantify the absolute abundance of each unique TCRbeta CDR3 rearrangement, sequence reads were collapsed and filtered. For each sample, productive Simpson clonality was calculated as the square root of Simpson's diversity index over productive rearrangements. TCRdb provides this immuneACCESS table in a form limited to in-frame rearrangements. Some clones are lacking; in checked studies, under half of them reflect an unresolved V gene, and why the rest are absent is not known. V and J calls and clone size are as listed in that table; D and trimming were resolved from the DNA. The sample data list about 240,000 clones, and roughly four fifths of these were observed just once. The ten largest account for 9.5% to 15% of the sample.

Of note for this clone: It has no known antigen specificity. Per-base quality was not reported, and no clone a single base away is much larger than it.

This receptor was taken from a woman in her fifties or sixties with active or convalescent COVID-19. Here the chain combines TRBV24-1 and TRBJ1-1; 8 middle bases align to TRBD1. Input material: peripheral blood. The nucleotide sequence reads TGTGCCACCAGTGGCATTTTTCAGGGGGCAGACACTGAAGCTTTCTTT. The encoded protein is CATSGIFQGADTEAFF.